This TCR beta chain is drawn from a study of blood T cells in healthy people across ages (dated by TCRdb to the mid-2010s). As for the study more broadly: Template switching captured roughly one uniquely barcoded TCR beta cDNA molecule per two T cells in model experiments. The study measured age-related changes in TCR beta repertoire diversity using deep sequencing normalized with unique cDNA molecular identifiers. Donors were grouped into four age groups: young (average about 15 years), middle-aged (39), aged (roughly 62) and long-lived (roughly 80). To avoid experimental bias, donors of different ages were spread randomly across the sequencing lanes. Two additional independent replicas of 1 million unique cDNA reads from the same blood draw were analyzed for two donors (one aged 18 to 30 and one aged 80 or older).

The donors were roughly 40 Caucasian individuals from Russia, aged roughly 6 to 100 years, who were systemically healthy. About 10 milliliters of peripheral blood were drawn from each donor into EDTA-treated Vacutainer tubes. PBMCs were isolated by Ficoll-Paque density-gradient centrifugation, with at least 6.5 million obtained per sample. Total RNA was extracted from PBMCs with Trizol reagent, with at least 5.5 micrograms obtained per sample. For every donor, an aliquot of PBMCs went through flow cytometry to measure the percentages of naive CD45RAhigh/CD27high T cells. Libraries were prepared through 5' RACE. Data came from an Illumina HiSeq 2500. The second PCR ran for roughly 6 to 11 cycles and used a J-beta primer mix along with a sample-barcoded 5' primer. Each TCR beta cDNA molecule received a unique molecular identifier from a template-switch 5' adaptor carrying 12 random nucleotides. At least 3 million CDR3-containing paired-end reads were obtained from each sample. First-strand cDNA was synthesized from all RNA with the Mint cDNA synthesis kit, primed by a TRBC-specific oligonucleotide. Following uracil-DNA glycosylase treatment, all cDNA underwent a first 18-cycle PCR with the universal primers M1SS and BC2_uni_R. The study's own analysis went as follows. For normalization, 1 million high-quality reads were randomly selected from each sample, with every read carrying a distinct molecular identifier. Instead of being binned into consensus sequences, reads with shared molecular identifiers were discarded. MiTCR, with a Q25 quality threshold and the strictest error-elimination algorithm, was used for CDR3 identification, clonotype clustering and error correction. A nonparametric unseen species model using Euler transformation provided a lower-bound estimate of total TCR beta diversity. The raw public reads went through TCRdb reprocessing: fastp at Q25, MiXCR clone calling, in-frame beta chains kept. Each CDR3 protein appears once, grouped with its most common genes and DNA. The V and J calls and clone size come from TCRdb's table, not from the authors' own analysis. This sample has around 1,100,000 distinct CDR3 sequences in its table, and less than 45% of those were observed once. The ten most abundant clones make up about an eighth of the sample.

General study outcomes and caveats: Donor CMV infection status was unknown, potentially confounding age-related changes in expanded clonotypes. Since profiling was done on bulk unsorted PBMCs, naive and antigen-experienced compartments could not be conclusively compared. The long-lived group showed more naive CD4+ T cells, fewer expanded clones and increased TCR diversity than the aged group, suggesting age selection. Observed TCR beta diversity per million T cells fell roughly linearly with age, and a significant reduction was already apparent by age about 36. Estimates of total diversity from one million sequenced T cells were regarded as lower bounds and underestimates. Observed TCR beta diversity correlated strongly with the percentage of naive T cells measured by flow cytometry.

The CDR3 contains 14 residues, cysteine and phenylalanine counted. The kept DNA is CDR3 alone, 42 bases in frame from the first base. CDR1 and CDR2 are read off the germline V gene as SGHRS and YFSETQ. This clonotype was counted ten times or more. Its recognized antigen is unknown. At one end the junction does not follow the germline gene, possibly because of a read error. The receptor was isolated from a man aged 18 to 29 in good health. This chain is built from TRBV5-1 and TRBJ1-2; the D region possibly corresponds to TRBD1 (5 bases align). Sequencing used blood. The base sequence is TGTGCCAGCAGCTCTGGGACCGCTTCTTATGGCTACACCTTC. Translation gives CASSSGTASYGYTF.